The 3 T cell receptor beta chains reported below all come from one sample, sequenced in a study of shared clonotypes between healthy human individuals. TCRdb keeps only in-frame clones here, not all; method: immunoSEQ multiplex PCR. The data show 190,000 or so clones, 60% to 75% seen once. The sequenced sample consisted of memory CD4+ T cells sorted from blood. As to subset: CD45RA-negative fraction. These receptors came from a man aged 25-40 years in good health.

The V call is TRBV4-3, the J call TRBJ2-5, with 11 bases lining up with TRBD2. V was pared by 0 bases and J by 3 bases, with 6 bases of the junction left unmatched. The CDR3 totals 17 residues. Germline CDR1 is LGHNA and CDR2 is YSLEER. CDR3 DNA: TGCGCCAGCAGCCAAGATCTAGCGGGAGGAACTGAAGAGACCCAGTACTTC. Translated: CASSQDLAGGTEETQYF.

V and J are TRBV7-1 and TRBJ2-1; 7 bases fit TRBD2. TRBV7-1 is sorted into the ORF group, with uncertain function. Losses at the gene ends were 6 bases for V and 4 bases for J; bases not matched to a gene: 12. The CDR3 sequence is 16 residues long. CDR3 loop: CASRPPGRGTYNEQFF. CDR3 nucleotides: TGTGCCAGCAGGCCCCCAGGGAGGGGTACGTACAATGAGCAGTTCTTC.

This clone was observed a handful of times. The chain recombines TRBV14 with TRBJ2-7; TRBD1 aligns across 9 bases. The CDR3 extends over 20 amino acids. V trimming: 0 bases; J trimming: 3 bases; junction bases outside the gene matches: 18. Germline V gives CDR1 SGHDN, CDR2 FVKESK. CDR3 DNA sequence: TGTGCCAGCAGCCAAGAGGGGACAGGGTTACTCAGACTTCTCAACTACGAGCAGTACTTC. Translated: CASSQEGTGLLRLLNYEQYF. The full variable domain, rest sourced from reference TRBV14 and TRBJ2-7, is EAGVTQFPSHSVIEKGQTVTLRCDPISGHDNLYWYRRVMGKEIKFLLHFVKESKQDESGMPNNRFLAERTGGTYSTLKVQPAELEDSGVYFCASSQEGTGLLRLLNYEQYFGPGTRLTVT.